Shown below are 25 T cell receptor beta chains from a single sample sequenced in a study of CXCR3-negative and CXCR3-positive naive CD8 T cells. For these receptors, no antigen is known. The authors prepared UMI-labeled TRB cDNA libraries by 5' RACE. TCRdb reworked the 5' RACE reads into one entry per CDR3 protein, no DNA. Reported are around 130,000 distinct CDR3 sequences; the ten largest clones contain 0.5% to 0.6%. The study's findings and limits: Naive cells that were CXCR3-positive had more hydrophobic TRB CDR3s (compared with CXCR3-negative naive cells).

Sequenced material: naive CXCR3+ CD8+ T cells from blood. Subset in this sample: CD45RO-CCR7+CD27+CD95- naive CD8+ T cells expressing CXCR3 (TNR3+). The receptors shown here come from a human donor in good health. Some clones in this sample may be carry-over from other donors' samples.

The J gene is TRBJ1-2, the V gene TRBV29-1. The CDR3 has 14 amino acids. Germline CDR1 reads SQVTM; CDR2 reads ANQGSEA. The CDR3 spells CSVDDSVANYGYTF.

V and J are TRBV7-9 and TRBJ2-1. The germline V gene encodes CDR1 SEHNR and CDR2 FQNEAQ (reference sequence). The CDR3 totals 12 residues. The CDR3 sequence: CASSLGWREQFF. Full variable domain (outside the CDR3, taken from reference TRBV7-9 and TRBJ2-1): DTGVSQNPRHKITKRGQNVTFRCDPISEHNRLYWYRQTLGQGPEFLTYFQNEAQLEKSRLLSDRFSAERPKGSFSTLEIQRTEQGDSAMYLCASSLGWREQFFGPGTRLTVL.

The genes are TRBV7-9 and TRBJ2-1; TCRdb returns TRBD2, unconfirmable since there is no DNA. This CDR3 spans 12 amino acids. Germline loops: CDR1 SEHNR, CDR2 FQNEAQ (reference sequence). CDR3 loop: CASSPRLAEQFF.

This sequence joins TRBV3-1 and TRBJ1-1. Germline CDR1 and CDR2: LGHDT and YNNKEL (reference sequence). The CDR3 length is 15 residues. Here the CDR3 reads CASSQASGKNTEAFF.

The gene calls are TRBV28 and TRBJ2-5; the D call of TRBD2 rests on TCRdb alone, since no DNA is present to check it. This CDR3 has 14 amino acids. CDR1 and CDR2 (germline): MDHEN, SYDVKM. The CDR3 sequence is CASSLLAGQETQYF.

The V and J genes are TRBV29-1 and TRBJ2-1; TCRdb selects TRBD2, and the lack of DNA leaves this call unchecked. This CDR3 has 14 residues. Germline values: CDR1 SQVTM, CDR2 ANQGSEA. The CDR3: CSVDGTSEYNEQFF.

This chain joins TRBV28 and TRBJ2-7; TCRdb's assignment of TRBD1 cannot be checked, as there is no DNA. There are 15 residues in the CDR3. Germline-derived CDR1 and CDR2 are MDHEN and SYDVKM. The chain's CDR3 is CASTEVGASSYEQYF.

This chain links TRBV7-9 with TRBJ2-2; the D gene TCRdb calls, TRBD1, cannot be checked with no DNA. Germline CDR1 SEHNR, CDR2 FQNEAQ (reference sequence). This CDR3 is built from 19 residues. CDR3 in amino acids: CASSTNFLGQGVNTGELFF.

The V gene is TRBV13, the J gene TRBJ2-2. From germline, CDR1 is PRHDT and CDR2 FYEKMQ (reference sequence). The CDR3 has 13 amino acids. This chain's CDR3 is CASSFLDTGELFF.

This chain joins TRBV2 and TRBJ2-7. There are 15 residues in the CDR3. Per the germline V gene, CDR1 is SNHLY and CDR2 is FYNNEI. CDR3 loop: CASSQRVVGSYEQYF.

V and J are TRBV5-1 and TRBJ2-7; checking the TCRdb D call of TRBD1 is not possible without DNA. Germline lookup yields CDR1 SGHRS and CDR2 YFSETQ. This CDR3 is 15 amino acids long. The CDR3 sequence is CASSLAQGTNYEQYF.

This chain's CDR3 is CASQSGWRTEDEQYF. This rearrangement joins TRBV5-1 to TRBJ2-7; TCRdb gives TRBD1 as the D gene, but with no DNA this cannot be confirmed. Germline lookup yields CDR1 SGHRS and CDR2 YFSETQ. CDR3 length equals 15 residues. The full variable domain, completed using reference TRBV5-1 and TRBJ2-7, is KAGVTQTPRYLIKTRGQQVTLSCSPISGHRSVSWYQQTPGQGLQFLFEYFSETQRNKGNFPGRFSGRQFSNSRSEMNVSTLELGDSALYLCASQSGWRTEDEQYFGPGTRLTVT.

V is TRBV29-1 and J is TRBJ1-2; the TCRdb D gene call, TRBD1, has no DNA to confirm it. CDR3 length equals 13 residues. CDR1 SQVTM and CDR2 ANQGSEA come from the germline V gene. CDR3 sequence reads: CSVVPGDLYGYTF.

The chain combines TRBV12-3 or TRBV12-4 with TRBJ2-3; the D call of TRBD1 rests on TCRdb alone, since no DNA is present to check it. The CDR3 extends over 17 amino acids. The CDR3 loop is CASSLVSQGPNTVTQYF.

The chain employs TRBV30 and TRBJ2-2; without DNA, the TCRdb call of TRBD1 cannot be checked. Germline CDR1 is GTSNPN and CDR2 is SVGIG (reference sequence). The CDR3 runs 15 residues. This chain's CDR3 is CAWRREGDNTGELFF.

The chain recombines TRBV7-2 with TRBJ1-1. The CDR3 loop spans 14 amino acids. Germline CDR1 SGHTA, CDR2 FQGNSA. The CDR3 loop is CASSLVLGGSEAFF.

The chain links TRBV6-1 to TRBJ2-1; TCRdb reports TRBD2, a call that lacks DNA to check it against. The CDR3 consists of 17 residues. Germline V gene data show CDR1 as MNHNS and CDR2 as SASEGT. The CDR3 here is CASSLNPSGKTYNEQFF.

The genes are TRBV20-1 and TRBJ2-5; no DNA is available, so the TRBD1 call from TCRdb remains unchecked. Germline CDR1 reads DFQATT; CDR2 reads SNEGSKA (reference sequence). CDR3 length equals 16 residues. The CDR3 loop reads CSAQGRGLGYQETQYF.

The gene calls are TRBV7-2 and TRBJ1-2. The germline CDR1 and CDR2 sequences are SGHTA and FQGNSA. The CDR3 is made up of 18 amino acids. CDR3 residues: CASSSRGPAVLGDYGYTF.

This chain connects TRBV7-9 to TRBJ1-2. CDR3 length: 13 residues. CDR1 SEHNR and CDR2 FQNEAQ come from the germline V gene (reference sequence). The CDR3 sequence is CASSLGRANGYTF.

This chain links TRBV7-9 with TRBJ1-1; TCRdb lists TRBD1, though no DNA is available to test this call. The CDR3 runs 15 residues. Per germline, CDR1 SEHNR and CDR2 FQNEAQ (reference sequence). CDR3 region: CASSPQQGLNTEAFF.

This chain links TRBV29-1 with TRBJ2-7. CDR1 is SQVTM, CDR2 ANQGSEA, per germline. The CDR3 length is 14 residues. Here the CDR3 reads CSVVGGINSYEQCF.

This chain connects TRBV4-1 to TRBJ2-5; absent DNA, TCRdb's TRBD1 call cannot be checked. The CDR3 is 15 residues long. The germline gives CDR1 MGHRA, CDR2 YSYEKL. CDR3 sequence: CASSQGGASPETQYF.

The chain recombines TRBV7-9 with TRBJ1-1; TCRdb returns TRBD1, unconfirmable since there is no DNA. The germline CDR1 and CDR2 sequences are SEHNR and FQNEAQ (reference sequence). The CDR3 is 15 residues long. The CDR3: CASSPGDTMNTEAFF.

The chain links TRBV6-5 to TRBJ1-1; TCRdb proposes TRBD1, but this gene call is untestable without DNA. Germline values: CDR1 MNHEY, CDR2 SVGAGI. The CDR3 consists of 14 residues. The CDR3 reads CASSYRGPNTEAFF.